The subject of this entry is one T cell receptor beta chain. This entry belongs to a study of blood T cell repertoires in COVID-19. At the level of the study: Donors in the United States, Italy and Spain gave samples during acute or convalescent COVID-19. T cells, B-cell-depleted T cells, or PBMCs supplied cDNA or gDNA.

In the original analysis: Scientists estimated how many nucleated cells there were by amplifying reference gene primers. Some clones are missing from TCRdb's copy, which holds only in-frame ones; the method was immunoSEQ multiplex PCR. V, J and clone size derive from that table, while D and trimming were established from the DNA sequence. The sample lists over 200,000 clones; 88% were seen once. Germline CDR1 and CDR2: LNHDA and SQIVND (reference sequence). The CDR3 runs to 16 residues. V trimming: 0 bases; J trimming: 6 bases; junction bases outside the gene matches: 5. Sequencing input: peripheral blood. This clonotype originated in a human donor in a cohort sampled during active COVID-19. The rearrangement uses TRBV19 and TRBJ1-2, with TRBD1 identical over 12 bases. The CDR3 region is CASSIDTGTGGNGYTF. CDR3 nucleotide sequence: TGTGCCAGTAGTATAGATACCGGGACAGGGGGCAATGGCTACACCTTC. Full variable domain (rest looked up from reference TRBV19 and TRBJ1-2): DGGITQSPKYLFRKEGQNVTLSCEQNLNHDAMYWYRQDPGQGLRLIYYSQIVNDFQKGDIAEGYSVSREKKESFPLTVTSAQKNPTAFYLCASSIDTGTGGNGYTFGSGTRLTVV.